This paragraph covers one T cell receptor (beta chain) sequence. Other DNA sequences in this sample translate to the same CDR3. Seattle participants joined during active infection and were tracked over time. The record originates from a study of blood T cell repertoires in COVID-19. Across the whole study: Italy, Spain and the United States were the sources of the convalescent and acute COVID-19 samples. The analysed material was cDNA or gDNA that came from T cells, B-cell-depleted T cells, or PBMCs.

This CDR3 is 14 amino acids long. Germline CDR1 KGHSH, CDR2 LQKENI. Trimming removed 2 bases from V and 1 base from J, with 6 bases in between. Original processing methods: Reference gene primer amplification gave nucleated cell count estimates. The assay was immunoSEQ multiplex PCR, and TCRdb's table has in-frame clones only and misses some. V, J and clone size derive from that table, while D and trimming were established from the DNA sequence. This table has some 100,000 clones, around nine tenths appearing once. The receptor was derived from a man in his forties or fifties with COVID-19, enrolled during active disease. Sequenced sample: peripheral blood. This rearrangement joins TRBV18 to TRBJ1-5; D may be TRBD1 (5 bases). The CDR3 sequence is CASSPGGSNQPQHF. CDR3 nucleotide sequence: TGTGCCAGCTCACCAGGGGGGAGCAATCAGCCCCAGCATTTT.